This T cell receptor (beta chain) was captured by sequencing in a study of T cell changes during pregnancy in multiple sclerosis. This CDR3 comprises 15 residues. The germline V gene has CDR1 SGHDN and CDR2 FVKESK. Germline trimming cut 4 bases from V and 1 base from J; bases unmatched to any gene: 3. TCRdb's table, derived via immunoSEQ multiplex PCR, lists solely in-frame clones and lacks some. The table shows around 52,000 clones, with around 92% occurring only once. The rearrangement uses TRBV14 and TRBJ1-1; 10 positions match TRBD1. This material consisted of CD4+ T cells from peripheral blood mononuclear cells, taken in the second trimester of pregnancy. This receptor was taken from a female donor with multiple sclerosis, enrolled in a pregnancy study. CDR3 region: CASSLGQGENTEAFF. The CDR3 DNA follows: TGTGCCAGCAGCCTAGGACAGGGGGAGAACACTGAAGCTTTCTTT. Using reference TRBV14 and TRBJ1-1 for the parts outside the CDR3, the full variable domain is EAGVTQFPSHSVIEKGQTVTLRCDPISGHDNLYWYRRVMGKEIKFLLHFVKESKQDESGMPNNRFLAERTGGTYSTLKVQPAELEDSGVYFCASSLGQGENTEAFFGQGTRLTVV.